The next 13 T cell receptor beta chains were all read from a single sample in a study of patients and donors after allogeneic stem cell transplantation. Each CDR3 protein is one row after TCRdb ran MiXCR on the RT-PCR reads. The profile covers 100,000 to 120,000 distinct CDR3 sequences, with about a third appearing a single time and around 26% taken by the ten largest. Source material: blood, either unsorted or a sorted T cell fraction (not recorded which). These receptors all come from a human donor who was either an allogeneic HSCT recipient or a stem cell or donor lymphocyte infusion donor (not recorded which). It is not recorded whose cells these are; they may come from a transplant donor.

The rearrangement joins TRBV12-3 or TRBV12-4 to TRBJ1-4; possibly TRBD1 for D (6 bases). This CDR3 is 15 amino acids long. With 6 bases removed from V and 3 bases from J, the gap between germline ends came to 14 bases. In DNA form, the CDR3 reads TGTGCCAGCAGGACAGGTCTTCAGGCTAATGAAAAACTGTTTTTT. Translated, it gives CASRTGLQANEKLFF.

This rearrangement joins TRBV2 to TRBJ1-1, with D perhaps TRBD1 (6 bases). This CDR3 spans 14 amino acids. Trimming shortened V by 0 bases and J by 4 bases, and 9 bases separated the two germline ends. The germline CDR1 and CDR2 sequences are SNHLY and FYNNEI. The CDR3 loop reads CASSEAGGGTEAFF. Written as DNA, the CDR3 is TGTGCCAGCAGTGAAGCGGGAGGGGGCACTGAAGCTTTCTTT.

This clonotype was counted a few times. The rearrangement joins TRBV9 to TRBJ2-1; the match to TRBD1 covers 7 bases. This CDR3 contains 13 residues. With 4 bases clipped from V and 10 bases from J, the junction kept 8 bases outside the gene matches. Per the germline V gene, CDR1 is SGDLS and CDR2 is YYNGEE. CDR3 protein: CASSFRQGAEQFF. Written as DNA, the CDR3 is TGTGCCAGCAGCTTTCGACAGGGCGCAGAGCAGTTCTTC.

This clonotype appeared a few times. This chain joins TRBV21-1 and TRBJ1-5. TRBV21-1 is marked as a pseudogene. The CDR3 has 15 amino acids. CDR3 residues: CASSKEGTNHQPQHF. As DNA, the CDR3 is TGTGCCAGCAGCAAAGAGGGCACAAACCATCAGCCCCAGCATTTT.

This clonotype has more than one count but fewer than ten. The V gene is TRBV2, the J gene TRBJ2-1, with D unresolved. The germline V gene encodes CDR1 SNHLY and CDR2 FYNNEI. V was clipped by 4 bases and J by 0 bases, with 10 bases between them. The CDR3 runs 15 residues. The CDR3 DNA sequence: TGTGCCAGCAGTGGGGGTCTAAGCTCCTACAATGAGCAGTTCTTC. Translation: CASSGGLSSYNEQFF.

This clonotype was counted a few times. The rearrangement uses TRBV20-1 and TRBJ2-1; 8 nucleotides agree with TRBD2. CDR3 size: 14 residues. Germline V gene data show CDR1 as DFQATT and CDR2 as SNEGSKA (reference sequence). J lost 7 bases, V lost 3 bases, and 8 bases had no gene match. DNA of the CDR3: TGCAGTGCTAGCGTCCTAGCGGGCGGTAATGAGCAGTTCTTC. Translation: CSASVLAGGNEQFF.

A few counts support this clonotype. The CDR3 region is CASSGPGLAEETQYF. The CDR3 coding sequence is TGTGCCAGCAGCGGACCGGGACTAGCGGAAGAGACCCAGTACTTC. The rearrangement uses TRBV7-2 and TRBJ2-5; 11 bases are shared with TRBD2. Trimming removed 5 bases from V and 3 bases from J; junction bases left unmatched: 5. Germline assignment: CDR1 SGHTA and CDR2 FQGNSA. This CDR3 is 15 amino acids long.

There are a few counts of this clonotype. This rearrangement joins TRBV12-3 or TRBV12-4 to TRBJ1-3; no firm D call. This CDR3 comprises 14 residues. V was shortened by 6 bases and J by 2 bases, with 11 bases between the two germline ends. CDR3 in DNA: TGTGCCAGCAGCTATATAAGGGCTGGAAACACCATATATTTT. As protein: CASSYIRAGNTIYF.

This clonotype was seen ten or more times. J is TRBJ1-1 and V is TRBV4-3; possibly TRBD1 for D (5 bases). Germline V CDR1 and CDR2: LGHNA, YSLEER. V dropped 1 base and J dropped 6 bases, with 9 bases sitting between them. This CDR3 is built from 13 residues. CDR3 region: CASSQVGGAEAFF. The CDR3 DNA follows: TGCGCCAGCAGCCAAGTGGGGGGAGCTGAAGCTTTCTTT.

This clonotype came up a few times. This sequence joins TRBV5-1 and TRBJ2-1; possible D gene TRBD1, 6 bases. Germline loops: CDR1 SGHRS, CDR2 YFSETQ. Trimming removed 5 bases at V and 2 bases at J, with 17 bases between. This CDR3 is built from 16 residues. In DNA form, the CDR3 reads TGCGCCAGCAGAGGGGGAGTGGGAGAAACCTACAATGAGCAGTTCTTC. As protein: CASRGGVGETYNEQFF.

The gene calls are TRBV7-8 and TRBJ1-1; D ambiguous. V lost 3 bases to trimming and J lost 4 bases, with 9 bases between them. The CDR3 contains 13 residues. Germline V gene data show CDR1 as SGHVS and CDR2 as FQNEAQ. The CDR3 DNA reads as TGTGCCAGCAGCTTCTACGGCTTCACTGAAGCTTTCTTT. It yields the protein CASSFYGFTEAFF.

This clonotype was counted at least ten times. V and J are TRBV24-1 and TRBJ1-2; D is unresolved. The CDR3 covers 13 residues. The V gene lost 4 bases and the J gene lost 4 bases, with 9 bases spanning the gap. The germline CDR1 and CDR2 sequences are KGHDR and SFDVKD. The CDR3 DNA sequence: TGTGCCACCAGTGAAAAGGTGGGCTATGGCTACACCTTC. Amino acids: CATSEKVGYGYTF.

This clonotype was recorded at least ten times. The chain is built from TRBV20-1 and TRBJ2-7; 9 bases line up with TRBD2. The CDR3 has 15 residues. The V segment lost 4 bases and the J segment 4 bases; nucleotides outside the gene matches: 11. Germline assignment: CDR1 DFQATT and CDR2 SNEGSKA (reference sequence). The CDR3 bases are TGCAGTGCTACACCCGGTTCTAGCGGGATTTACGAGCAGTACTTC. It translates to CSATPGSSGIYEQYF.